This T cell receptor beta chain was found in a study of T cells after yellow fever vaccination (dated by TCRdb to the late 2010s). At the level of the whole study: The SMART-Seq v4 Ultra Low Input RNA kit was used to prepare libraries from fractions with low cell numbers. To track T-cell clones before and after primary and booster YFV17D yellow fever vaccination, bulk TCR alpha and beta repertoires were sequenced longitudinally. The cohort comprised two healthy male donors, one aged 18 to 30 and one aged 30 to 40 years. Bulk PBMC replicates and cell subsets were isolated from blood drawn at multiple timepoints before and after both primary and secondary immunization. The study at large found these results: A small fraction of clonotypes appeared in both the CD4 and CD8 compartments, likely as a result of convergent recombination. Because the study included only two donors, the extent to which the findings can be generalized is limited. Because abundant contaminating clonotypes from the bulk population could be contained in FACS-sorted repertoires, computational filtering was required. Most clones expanded after primary vaccination were re-detected after the booster (almost 98% of CD4 and more than 70% of CD8), suggesting broad memory maintenance. Compared with the primary T-cell response, the secondary T-cell response was weaker but faster, peaking on day 5 rather than day 15.

The treatment or condition label, read with the paper, signifies: live attenuated yellow fever vaccine strain. Two biological replicates of bulk PBMCs were collected at each blood-draw timepoint. A standard Ficoll-Paque protocol was used to isolate PBMCs from peripheral blood. RNA was extracted with TriZol from bulk PBMCs, CD4 and CD8 fractions, and dextramer-positive and dextramer-negative fractions. Sequencing used an Illumina NovaSeq 6000. TCR cDNA was made using 5'RACE template switching, a step that added a universal primer site and unique molecular identifiers. Priming of cDNA synthesis was performed from both the TCR alpha and TCR beta constant segments. Library amplification used two PCR steps, and the second PCR step added sample barcodes and sequencing adapters. Sequencing of libraries was done on Illumina HiSeq 2500 (2x100 bp) or NovaSeq (2x150 bp). As for how the authors treated the data: MIGEC handled demultiplexing of reads and collapsing into UMI consensus sequences, while MiXCR performed V(D)J alignment. Vaccine-responding clonotypes were defined with edgeR using replicate PBMC samples, requiring FDR below 0.01 and a log2 fold change above 5 up to day 15. Each bulk clonotype was labeled CD4 or CD8 based on which sequenced repertoire, CD4 or CD8, contained the clonotype at higher abundance. TCRdb reanalyzed the raw reads on its own, using fastp at Q25 for trimming and MiXCR for clone calling, and kept in-frame beta chains. Under each unique CDR3 protein, matching rows form one entry showing the most common genes and DNA. For this entry, the V and J calls and clone size follow TCRdb and not the study's own pipeline. This sample holds hundreds of thousands of distinct CDR3 sequences; roughly 20% were observed only once. 15% to 20% of the sample is in the top ten clones.

This clonotype was seen only a few times. Its antigen is currently not known. Per-base qualities were not stored, and no clone one base away is much larger. At the junction V is shortened by 6 bases and J by 12 bases; bases outside the gene matches: 8. From the cysteine up to the phenylalanine, the CDR3 has a length of 12 residues. The CDR3 DNA has 36 bases and is translated from base 1. This sequence originates from a man in his late teens or twenties who received the YFV17D yellow fever vaccine. The sequence links TRBV12-3 or TRBV12-4 to TRBJ2-1, with 7 bases aligning to TRBD1. The sample was PBMCs, taken before the yellow fever booster vaccination. Here the CDR3 is given as CASRNRGGVQFF. The DNA is as follows: TGTGCCAGCAGGAACAGGGGCGGCGTGCAGTTCTTC.